This T cell receptor (beta chain) came from a study of blood T cell repertoires in COVID-19. Study context: Both acute and convalescent COVID-19 samples were obtained from the United States, Italy and Spain. Sources were T cells, B-cell-depleted T cells, or PBMCs; the material itself was cDNA or gDNA.

With 0 bases removed from V and 15 bases from J, the gap between germline ends came to 15 bases. CDR3 size: 13 residues. Germline lookup yields CDR1 LGHNA and CDR2 YNFKEQ. Per the original methods: Amplification from reference gene primers served as the basis for estimated nucleated cell counts. Only in-frame clones appear in the TCRdb table, and some are missing; sequencing was by immunoSEQ multiplex PCR. D and trimming were read from the DNA, whereas the V and J calls and clone size are those reported in that table. Of under 130,000 clones listed, about 87% are singletons. The receptor was isolated from a human donor in a cohort sampled during active or convalescent COVID-19. The chain employs TRBV4-2 and TRBJ2-1; no clear D gene. Sequenced input: peripheral blood. The CDR3 DNA sequence: TGTGCCAGCAGCCAAGATCAGCCGACAACGCGGTTCTTC. Protein: CASSQDQPTTRFF.